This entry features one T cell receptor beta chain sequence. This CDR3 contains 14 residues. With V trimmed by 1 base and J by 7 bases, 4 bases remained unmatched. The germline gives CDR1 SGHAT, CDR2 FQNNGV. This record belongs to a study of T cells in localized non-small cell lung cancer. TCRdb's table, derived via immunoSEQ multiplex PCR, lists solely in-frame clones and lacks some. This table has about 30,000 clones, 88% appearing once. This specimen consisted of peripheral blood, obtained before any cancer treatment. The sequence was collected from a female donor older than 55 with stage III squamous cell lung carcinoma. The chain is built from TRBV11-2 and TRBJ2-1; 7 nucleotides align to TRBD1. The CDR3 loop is CASSLGTGENEQFF. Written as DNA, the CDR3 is TGTGCCAGCAGCTTAGGTACAGGGGAGAATGAGCAGTTCTTC.